A selection of T cell receptor beta chains follows, all from one sample in a study of beta chain features in type 1 diabetes. Assay: immunoSEQ multiplex PCR; the TCRdb copy retains only in-frame clones and omits some. Of fewer than 110,000 clones listed, under 30% were seen once; the top ten hold under 0.55%. Sample: central memory CD4+ T cells from blood. These receptors were taken from a woman younger than 35 with type 1 diabetes. Both conserved end residues are trimmed from each CDR3.

j_gene,v_gene,CDR3aa
TRBJ2-2,TRBV5-8,ASSSRGRENTGELF
TRBJ2-7,TRBV4-2,ASSRELAGESYEQY
TRBJ2-1,TRBV20-1,SAPTNNEQF
TRBJ2-7,TRBV2,ASSRGGQPSSYEQY
TRBJ2-3,TRBV10-1,ASRAGTSSSDTQY
TRBJ2-2,TRBV10-3,AIASSGSTGELF
TRBJ2-3,TRBV27,ASSFDINTDTQY
TRBJ2-3,TRBV6-1,ASSVGEHTQY
TRBJ2-1,TRBV27,ASSSTGRSRDEQF
TRBJ1-5,TRBV5-1,ASSFSGGSNQPQH
TRBJ2-5,TRBV7-2,ASSYRTSGRETQY
TRBJ2-5,TRBV15,ATSRSRETQY
TRBJ1-1,TRBV6-5,ASSTTGQGNTEAF
TRBJ2-1,TRBV5-1,ASSLGGSSYNEQF
TRBJ1-1,TRBV30,AWSTGLNTEAF
TRBJ2-1,TRBV29-1,SVATGAYNEQF
TRBJ2-3,TRBV2,ATKGLAGGPADTQY
TRBJ2-7,TRBV7-2,ASSPPTPGRGGEQY
TRBJ2-7,TRBV19,ASSNGGGPLEQY